This record covers a single T cell receptor (beta chain). Its antigen is not identified. A single record per CDR3 protein comes from TCRdb applying MiXCR to the 5' RACE reads. The top ten clones hold roughly a third of a sample with under 200,000 distinct CDR3 sequences, 9.5% to 11% of them seen once. The V gene lost 5 bases and the J gene lost 1 base, with 11 bases spanning the gap. The germline V gene encodes CDR1 SEHNR and CDR2 FQNEAQ (reference sequence). The CDR3 consists of 14 residues. The sample comes from a study of T cells after yellow fever vaccination. Study overall: Each low-cell-number fraction was prepared by means of SMART-Seq v4 Ultra Low Input.

Overall study findings and caveats: Although most clonotypes did not, a small share appeared in both CD4 and CD8 compartments. Most primary-vaccination clones recurred post-booster (approximately 96% CD4, roughly 87% CD8).

The genes are TRBV7-9 and TRBJ1-1; D gene unclear. The sample consisted of CD8+ T cells sorted from PBMCs, taken 15 days after the yellow fever booster vaccination. The TCR comes from a man between 18 and 35 years old who received the YFV17D yellow fever vaccine. CDR3 protein: CASSMSGQNTEAFF. DNA of the CDR3: TGTGCCAGCAGCATGTCGGGCCAGAACACTGAAGCTTTCTTT.